This TCR beta chain is from a study of cytomegalovirus exposure and HLA in healthy donors. Repertoires were generated with immunoSEQ multiplex PCR, while TCRdb's copy carries only in-frame clones and drops some. The table has 250,000 to 300,000 clones, almost 90% seen once; the top ten hold 0.37%. This clone has only a few counts. Its antigen is not known. Notes on the study in general: In vitro, three CMV-associated chains proved specific for CMV antigens.

The sequence was obtained from a woman aged 18-29 years in good health and CMV-seronegative. Input material: PBMCs.

CDR3: CASSPLFGPQHF. The DNA for the CDR3 is TGTGCCAGCTCACCACTTTTCGGGCCCCAGCATTTT. The chain employs TRBV18 and TRBJ1-5; D unclear. CDR3 length: 12 residues. Trimming took 1 base from V and 9 from J, leaving 7 bases between them. CDR1 and CDR2 from the germline V gene are KGHSH and LQKENI.